The clone carrying this T cell receptor beta chain has ten or more counts. Its antigen is as yet unknown. This CDR3 is 13 amino acids long. Germline loops: CDR1 MDHEN, CDR2 SYDVKM. The source of the sample is a study of T cells in Graves' hyperthyroidism and ophthalmopathy. Study results and caveats: Classification by a 13 V-J model distinguished ophthalmopathy from stable hyperthyroidism.

From RNA transcripts, TCR beta CDR3 regions were amplified. TCR CDR3 underwent first-round RT-PCR with the HTBI primer set. TCRdb fed the multiplex PCR reads into MiXCR, producing one record per CDR3 protein. The sample contains a few hundred thousand distinct CDR3 sequences, about a sixth of which appear only once. Each diagnosis drew on symptoms, thyroxine, TRAb, thyroid ultrasound and orbital computed tomography findings. The genes are TRBV28 and TRBJ1-2; D call uncertain. Sequenced: blood. The TCR originated in a woman aged 25-40 years with Graves' hyperthyroidism. CDR3 nucleotides: TGTGTCACAGTGGACCCAGCTAACTATGGCTACACCTTC. Its translation is CVTVDPANYGYTF.